A selection of T cell receptor beta chains follows, all from one sample in a study of T cell responses to AZD1222 COVID-19 vaccine. Here immunoSEQ multiplex PCR was the method, and the copy in TCRdb shows in-frame clones only, minus some. The sample holds 120,000 to 150,000 clones; around 90% are singletons and the top ten take around 5%. This material consisted of peripheral blood, taken 28 days after the second dose of the MenACWY control vaccine. The origin of the receptors is an adult who received the MenACWY meningococcal vaccine as a control. The CDR3 runs from the conserved cysteine through the conserved F or W. A D gene is named only where the DNA matches it firmly.

TRBD1,TRBV19,TRBJ1-5,CASSRRSETGGLQPQHF
-,TRBV2,TRBJ2-4,CASSKPREQDKNIQYF
TRBD2,TRBV11-3,TRBJ2-5,CASSLAREGPNF
-,TRBV19,TRBJ1-1,CASNWGGRGRKNTEAFF
-,TRBV9,TRBJ1-1,CASSPKRGRLLGRWAEAFF
-,TRBV6-2/TRBV6-3,TRBJ1-2,CASSYPVLEGPYGYTF
TRBD1,TRBV7-2,TRBJ1-2,CASSFLGGAGYGYTF
-,TRBV6-5,TRBJ2-1,CASFRAPSYNEQFF
-,TRBV2,TRBJ1-6,CASSVNSGHNSPLHF
-,TRBV4-1,TRBJ2-5,CASSQDRGTQYF
-,TRBV14,TRBJ2-2,CASSPMNPNTGELFF
-,TRBV11-3,TRBJ1-3,CASSYGTLGNTIYF
TRBD1,TRBV20-1,TRBJ1-1,CSARAQGIAFF
-,TRBV7-9,TRBJ2-3,CASSTRLGSTDTQYF
TRBD2,TRBV30,TRBJ2-2,CAWSRFRTQGVQTSGFLNTGELFF